This is a list of T cell receptor beta chains from one sample in a study of glioma-infiltrating T cells. Each CDR3 protein gets one entry after TCRdb re-called the multiplex PCR reads with MiXCR. This table has approximately 400,000 distinct CDR3 sequences, roughly two fifths appearing once. The sequenced material came from glioma tissue, nonneoplastic brain tissue, or PBMCs (not recorded which). These receptors were collected from a human donor with low-grade glioma or glioblastoma, undergoing nonglioma brain surgery, or in good health (not recorded which). Each CDR3 is given with its conserved first and last residue. A D gene is named only where the DNA matches it firmly. Size values are once, few and many counts, or a class for expanded clones, and some rows have none.

abundance	len	d_gene	v_gene	j_gene	CDR3aa	CDR3nt
NA	14	NA	TRBV7-9	TRBJ2-2	CASSPGSNTGELFF	TGTGCCAGCAGCCCCGGGAGTAACACCGGGGAGCTGTTTTTT
few	12	NA	TRBV7-9	TRBJ1-1	CASSSVFTEAFF	TGTGCCAGCAGCTCCGTATTCACTGAAGCTTTCTTT
many	10	NA	TRBV20-1	TRBJ2-7	CSASSYEQYF	TGCAGTGCTAGCTCCTACGAGCAGTACTTC
NA	15	NA	TRBV30	TRBJ2-2	CAWSVSAANTGELFF	TGTGCCTGGAGTGTATCCGCAGCGAACACCGGGGAGCTGTTTTTT
NA	15	TRBD1	TRBV4-1	TRBJ2-7	CASSTQAQGGYEQYF	TGCGCCAGCAGCACCCAAGCACAGGGGGGCTACGAGCAGTACTTC
many	17	TRBD2	TRBV6-2/TRBV6-3	TRBJ2-1	CASSYSGLDFTYNEQFF	TGTGCCAGCAGTTACTCGGGACTAGATTTCACCTACAATGAGCAGTTCTTC
NA	15	NA	TRBV11-2	TRBJ1-4	CASSSDRLGREKLFF	TGTGCCAGCAGTTCCGACCGTCTTGGTCGGGAAAAACTGTTTTTT
NA	14	NA	TRBV4-1	TRBJ2-5	CASSGGAHQETQYF	TGCGCCAGCAGCGGGGGGGCTCACCAAGAGACCCAGTACTTC
NA	14	TRBD2	TRBV15	TRBJ2-1	CATSRPGLANEQFF	TGTGCCACCAGCAGGCCGGGACTAGCGAATGAGCAGTTCTTC
NA	12	NA	TRBV25-1	TRBJ2-1	CASRNLRDEQFF	TGTGCCAGCAGGAACCTAAGGGATGAGCAGTTCTTC
many	16	NA	TRBV6-1	TRBJ1-3	CASSARRINSGNTIYF	TGTGCCAGCAGTGCACGACGGATAAACTCTGGAAACACCATATATTTT
few	14	NA	TRBV7-8	TRBJ1-4	CASSLRGTNEKLFF	TGTGCCAGCAGCCTTCGGGGAACTAATGAAAAACTGTTTTTT
few	13	NA	TRBV7-2	TRBJ2-3	CASSLDSFVAQYF	TGTGCCAGCAGCTTAGACAGCTTTGTTGCGCAGTATTTT
few	13	TRBD2	TRBV28	TRBJ2-7	CASRTGGRNEQYF	TGTGCCAGCAGGACCGGGGGGAGGAACGAGCAGTACTTC
NA	15	TRBD1	TRBV19	TRBJ2-1	CASTQGQGIYNEQFF	TGTGCCAGTACCCAGGGACAGGGGATATACAATGAGCAGTTCTTC
NA	13	NA	TRBV20-1	TRBJ2-1	CSARGGPYNEQFF	TGCAGTGCTAGAGGGGGTCCCTACAATGAGCAGTTCTTC
NA	15	NA	TRBV27	TRBJ2-3	CAISPSTRITDTQYF	TGTGCCATCAGCCCTTCGACACGTATCACAGATACGCAGTATTTT
NA	15	NA	TRBV19	TRBJ2-1	CASRVSVSAWNEQSF	TGTGCCAGTAGAGTCTCTGTCAGCGCCTGGAATGAGCAGTCCTTC
NA	13	TRBD1	TRBV28	TRBJ2-1	CASGQGIYNEQFF	TGTGCCTCCGGACAGGGGATCTACAATGAGCAGTTCTTC
many	14	NA	TRBV27	TRBJ2-5	CASSSFSSGETQYF	TGTGCCAGCAGTTCCTTCTCATCGGGGGAGACCCAGTACTTC
NA	16	NA	TRBV11-1	TRBJ2-5	CASSFASAASRETQYF	TGTGCCAGCAGCTTCGCTAGCGCAGCCAGCCGAGAGACCCAGTACTTC
few	15	TRBD1	TRBV4-1	TRBJ1-1	CASSGRQGLNTEAFF	TGCGCCAGCAGCGGCAGACAGGGATTGAACACTGAAGCTTTCTTT
many	14	TRBD1	TRBV20-1	TRBJ2-7	CSASWDSSSYEQYF	TGCAGTGCTAGTTGGGACAGTTCTTCCTACGAGCAGTACTTC
many	18	NA	TRBV28	TRBJ1-1	CASSLSLGPPRLNTEAFF	TGTGCCAGCAGTTTAAGTTTGGGACCGCCCCGCTTGAACACTGAAGCTTTCTTT
NA	16	NA	TRBV2	TRBJ2-1	CASSVSRDSYNNEQFF	TGTGCCAGCAGTGTGTCGCGGGACAGCTACAACAATGAGCAGTTCTTC
many	16	NA	TRBV28	TRBJ1-2	CASSLFQPGGGYGYTF	TGTGCCAGCAGTTTGTTCCAGCCGGGGGGAGGCTATGGCTACACCTTC
NA	17	NA	TRBV28	TRBJ2-3	CAGSRGATRGFADTQYF	TGTGCCGGCAGTAGAGGGGCGACCCGGGGGTTCGCAGATACGCAGTATTTT
many	16	NA	TRBV20-1	TRBJ1-5	CSASSGTRQINQPQHF	TGCAGTGCTAGTTCCGGGACAAGGCAAATCAATCAGCCCCAGCATTTT
NA	13	NA	TRBV7-3	TRBJ2-1	CASSPMGSNEQFF	TGTGCCAGCAGCCCCATGGGCTCGAATGAGCAGTTCTTC
many	13	NA	TRBV6-1	TRBJ2-7	CASSESLGYEQYF	TGTGCCAGCAGTGAATCCCTCGGCTACGAGCAGTACTTC
many	15	NA	TRBV6-2/TRBV6-3	TRBJ2-2	CASSYSIRDTGELFF	TGTGCCAGCAGTTACTCGATCCGGGATACCGGGGAGCTGTTTTTT
few	15	NA	TRBV28	TRBJ2-7	CASSLSNRARNEQYF	TGTGCCAGCAGTTTATCCAACAGGGCGCGGAACGAGCAGTACTTC
NA	13	NA	TRBV13	TRBJ2-5	CASSGDGQETQYF	TGTGCCAGCAGCGGGGACGGCCAAGAGACCCAGTACTTC
many	18	TRBD1	TRBV6-2/TRBV6-3	TRBJ2-1	CASSYSPPTGGLYNEQFF	TGTGCCAGCAGTTACTCCCCCCCCACAGGGGGACTTTACAATGAGCAGTTCTTC
NA	16	NA	TRBV9	TRBJ2-1	CASSIAGSPFLDEQFF	TGTGCCAGCAGCATAGCAGGCAGCCCTTTTCTAGATGAGCAGTTCTTC
few	16	TRBD2	TRBV4-1	TRBJ2-7	CASSQGLAGGPREQYF	TGCGCCAGCAGCCAAGGACTAGCGGGAGGGCCCCGGGAGCAGTACTTC
few	16	NA	TRBV7-2	TRBJ2-3	CASSLDRRPSTDTQYF	TGTGCCAGCAGCTTAGACAGGCGACCTAGCACAGATACGCAGTATTTT
NA	13	TRBD1	TRBV5-5	TRBJ2-7	CASSVQQGSEQYF	TGTGCCAGCAGCGTACAACAGGGGTCTGAGCAGTACTTC
few	16	TRBD1	TRBV4-2	TRBJ2-7	CASSQATAGGPYEQYF	TGTGCCAGCAGCCAAGCAACGGCAGGGGGCCCCTACGAGCAGTACTTC
NA	14	NA	TRBV27	TRBJ2-7	CASSLFDSIHEQYF	TGTGCCAGCAGTTTATTTGACAGTATCCACGAGCAGTACTTC
few	13	TRBD2	TRBV29-1	TRBJ2-7	CSVELAGGTIKYF	TGCAGCGTTGAACTAGCGGGAGGTACTATTAAGTACTTC
NA	16	NA	TRBV7-9	TRBJ2-5	CASSPRSGEEQETQYF	TGTGCCAGCAGCCCACGCAGCGGAGAGGAGCAAGAGACCCAGTACTTC
few	15	TRBD1	TRBV28	TRBJ2-5	CASSPPRGRRETQYF	TGTGCCAGCAGTCCACCTAGGGGGCGTCGGGAGACCCAGTACTTC